The rows below give T cell receptor beta chains drawn from one sample of a study of T cell responses to AZD1222 COVID-19 vaccine. Repertoires were generated with immunoSEQ multiplex PCR, while TCRdb's copy carries only in-frame clones and drops some. Found here are about 140,000 clones, around 88% of them singletons; the top ten hold around 3.6%. The sample consisted of peripheral blood, taken on day 0 of AZD1222 vaccination. Receptors originate from an adult in good health. Both conserved end residues are part of each CDR3. D genes are given only for firm matches. Some rows mark clone size as missing; the rest say once, few, many or name a class of expanded clone.

>TRBJ1-3|.|TRBV7-8|14|TRBD1
TGTGCCAGCAGCCCACAGGGGGCTGGAAACACCATATATTTT
CASSPQGAGNTIYF
>TRBJ1-3|.|TRBV18|15|TRBD1
TGTGCCAGCTCGCGACAGGGGGGCTCTGGAAACACCATATATTTT
CASSRQGGSGNTIYF
>TRBJ1-2|.|TRBV6-5|16|TRBD1
TGTGCCAGCAGTTATTCCACTTCCGGGACAGGGTGGGGCTACACCTTC
CASSYSTSGTGWGYTF
>TRBJ2-2|.|TRBV24-1|9|.
TGTAGGTCCACCGGGGAGCTGTTTTTT
CRSTGELFF
>TRBJ1-1|.|TRBV11-2|13|.
TGTGCCAGCAGCCAGACAGTCGACACTGAAGCTTTCTTT
CASSQTVDTEAFF
>TRBJ1-5|.|TRBV13|13|.
TGTGCCAGCAGCGGAGAAGGGGATCAGCCCCAGCATTTT
CASSGEGDQPQHF
>TRBJ2-7|.|TRBV19|15|TRBD1
TGTGCCAGTAGTATGCTGGTGACAGGGCCCTACGAGCAGTACTTC
CASSMLVTGPYEQYF
>TRBJ1-3|once|TRBV5-1|15|.
TGCGCCAGCAGCTTGGAGGGGATCTCTGGAAACACCATATATTTT
CASSLEGISGNTIYF
>TRBJ2-1|.|TRBV11-3|15|TRBD2
TGTGCCAGCAGCAAAGTGGCGGGAGGCTACAATGAGCAGTTCTTC
CASSKVAGGYNEQFF
>TRBJ1-5|.|TRBV30|14|.
TGTGCCTGGAGTGTATTAGCGGATCAACAGCCCCAGCATTTT
CAWSVLADQQPQHF
>TRBJ1-2|once|TRBV15|15|.
TGTGCCACCAGCAGAGAGAGTAGCCGTAACTATGGCTACACCTTC
CATSRESSRNYGYTF
>TRBJ1-5|.|TRBV7-2|13|.
TGTGCCAGCAGCTTAATTGACAATCAGCCCCAGCATTTT
CASSLIDNQPQHF
>TRBJ1-1|.|TRBV29-1|15|.
TGCAGCGTTGAATTAGCTGAAGCAGGGTACACTGAAGCTTTCTTT
CSVELAEAGYTEAFF
>TRBJ1-5|.|TRBV4-2|15|.
TGTGCCAGCAGCCAAACGTCTAATAGCAATCAGCCCCAGCATTTT
CASSQTSNSNQPQHF
>TRBJ2-5|.|TRBV5-4|16|TRBD2
TGTGCCAGCAGCCTAGGACTAGCGGGAGCTCTCGAGACCCAGTACTTC
CASSLGLAGALETQYF
>TRBJ1-2|.|TRBV7-2|12|.
TGTGCCAGCAGCTTAGAGGCCGGTGGCTACACCTTC
CASSLEAGGYTF
>TRBJ1-6|.|TRBV12-3/TRBV12-4|13|TRBD1
TGTGCCAGCAGCCCCGGGACAGATTCACCCCTCCACTTT
CASSPGTDSPLHF
>TRBJ2-7|once|TRBV5-1|12|.
TGCGCCAGCAGCTCCCAATCCTACGAGCAGTACTTC
CASSSQSYEQYF
>TRBJ1-4|once|TRBV6-1|13|.
TGTGCCAGCAGGGAGAGTTCAATCGGAAAACTGTTTTTT
CASRESSIGKLFF
>TRBJ2-3|.|TRBV7-2|14|.
TGTGCCAGCAGCTTAGGGCTAGGCACAGATACGCAGTATTTT
CASSLGLGTDTQYF
>TRBJ2-3|.|TRBV6-5|15|.
TGTGCCAGCAGTTACCCCCAGGGAAGCACAGATACGCAGTATTTT
CASSYPQGSTDTQYF
>TRBJ1-3|.|TRBV6-5|15|.
TGTGCCAGCAGTTACTCGTACACCTCTGGAAACACCATATATTTT
CASSYSYTSGNTIYF
>TRBJ1-1|.|TRBV29-1|14|TRBD1
TGCAGCGTTGCCAGACAGGGGCCGAACACTGAAGCTTTCTTT
CSVARQGPNTEAFF
>TRBJ1-2|.|TRBV30|13|.
TGTGCCTGGTACAACAGGGTTCTCTATGGCTACACCTTC
CAWYNRVLYGYTF
>TRBJ2-3|.|TRBV5-1|18|.
TGCGCCAGCAGCTTGGTTTTTTACAAGGCAGGGACCACAGATACGCAGTATTTT
CASSLVFYKAGTTDTQYF
>TRBJ2-1|.|TRBV7-3|17|TRBD2
TGTGCCAGCAGCTCGCCGACTAGCGGGGGACCATACAATGAGCAGTTCTTC
CASSSPTSGGPYNEQFF
>TRBJ2-3|.|TRBV6-4|15|.
TGTGCCAGCAGCCTTTCCGGTAGAATCACAGATACGCAGTATTTT
CASSLSGRITDTQYF
>TRBJ2-5|.|TRBV7-3|13|.
TGTGCCAGCAGCTCCACAGTAGGAGAGACCCAGTACTTC
CASSSTVGETQYF
>TRBJ2-2|few|TRBV7-9|19|TRBD2
TGTGCCAGCAGCTTATGGTGGACTAGCGGGAGTCGGGGAGCCGGGGAGCTGTTTTTT
CASSLWWTSGSRGAGELFF
>TRBJ1-3|.|TRBV2|15|.
TGTGCCAGCAGTGAAACATGGAGGGGAGGTTCAGCCATATATTTT
CASSETWRGGSAIYF
>TRBJ1-1|.|TRBV28|16|.
TGTGCCAGCAGTTTATCCCGGACAGCCTCAAACACTGAAGCTTTCTTT
CASSLSRTASNTEAFF
>TRBJ1-5|.|TRBV28|16|.
TGTGCCAGCAGTTTCGGTACCGTTAGCAGCAATCAGCCCCAGCATTTT
CASSFGTVSSNQPQHF
>TRBJ2-2|.|TRBV7-9|15|TRBD1
TGTGCCAGCAGCCCCGGACAGGGGGGGACCGGGGAGCTGTTTTTT
CASSPGQGGTGELFF
>TRBJ2-1|.|TRBV24-1|12|TRBD2
TGTGCCACCAGTTCTGTTAGCGGGCAGCAGTTCTTC
CATSSVSGQQFF
>TRBJ1-4|.|TRBV27|12|.
TGTGCCAGCAGTTTAGGTGTGGGAAAACTGTTTTTT
CASSLGVGKLFF
>TRBJ1-5|.|TRBV29-1|14|TRBD1
TGCAGCGTTAGGGCAGGGGGAATCAATCAGCCCCAGCATTTT
CSVRAGGINQPQHF
>TRBJ2-5|.|TRBV30|11|.
TGTGCCTGGGGACAGCAAGAGACCCAGTACTTC
CAWGQQETQYF
>TRBJ2-1|.|TRBV5-5|17|.
TGTGCCAGCAGCCCCCGGAGGGCCCTCACCTTCGACAATGAGCAGTTCTTC
CASSPRRALTFDNEQFF
>TRBJ1-4|.|TRBV27|14|.
TGTGCCAGCAGTTTACAGGGGATTAATGAAAAACTGTTTTTT
CASSLQGINEKLFF
>TRBJ1-2|.|TRBV9|14|.
TGTGCCAGCAGCGCTACAGGAATGGCGATTAGCTACACCTTC
CASSATGMAISYTF
>TRBJ2-1|once|TRBV6-1|16|.
TGTGCCAGCAGTGAAGATCGGGCTAGATTGGTCAATGAGCAGTTCTTC
CASSEDRARLVNEQFF
>TRBJ1-2|.|TRBV12-3/TRBV12-4|13|.
TGTGCCAGCAGGCAGGGTGGAAGCTATGGCTACACCTTC
CASRQGGSYGYTF
>TRBJ1-6|.|TRBV6-6|13|TRBD1
TGTGCCGGAAGACAGGGAAGAGAGTCACCCCTCCACTTT
CAGRQGRESPLHF
>TRBJ2-7|.|TRBV11-3|17|TRBD1
TGTGCCAGCAGCTCCCCAAAAACCGGGACAGGGGGTGACGAGCAGTACTTC
CASSSPKTGTGGDEQYF
>TRBJ2-7|once|TRBV11-2|16|.
TGTGCCAGCAGCTTAGACGTTCCAGCGGGCTCCTACGAGCAGTACTTC
CASSLDVPAGSYEQYF
>TRBJ1-6|.|TRBV7-9|14|.
TGTGCCAGCAGCTTAGTTATAGGGGATTCACCCCTCCACTTT
CASSLVIGDSPLHF
>TRBJ1-2|.|TRBV7-3|14|TRBD1
TGTGCCAGCAGCTCGGGGACAGGGAATTCCGGCTACACCTTC
CASSSGTGNSGYTF
>TRBJ1-1|.|TRBV7-9|12|.
TGTGCCAGCAGCTTAGGTTACACTGAAGCTTTCTTT
CASSLGYTEAFF
>TRBJ2-2|few|TRBV6-4|13|.
TGTGCCAGCAGTGAGGACGACACCGGGGAGCTGTTTTTT
CASSEDDTGELFF
>TRBJ2-2|.|TRBV7-9|13|.
TGTGCCAGCAGCTTACAAGGCAACGGGGAGCTGTTTTTT
CASSLQGNGELFF
>TRBJ1-1|.|TRBV28|13|.
TGTGCCAGCAGTTACGTCGGGCCCCAAGGAGCTTTCTTT
CASSYVGPQGAFF
>TRBJ2-1|.|TRBV7-9|18|TRBD2
TGTGCCAGCAGCTTAGGGGGGGGACTAGCGGGCCCTAGGGGTGAGCAGTTCTTC
CASSLGGGLAGPRGEQFF
>TRBJ1-1|once|TRBV30|13|.
TGTGCCTGGATGGGGGGAATGAACACTGAAGCTTTCTTT
CAWMGGMNTEAFF
>TRBJ2-7|once|TRBV7-9|14|.
TGTGCCAGCAGCAAAAGCGGGCAAACCTACGAGCAGTACTTC
CASSKSGQTYEQYF